The 5 T cell receptor beta chains in this list originate from one sample, sequenced in a study of T cells in tumors after PD-1 blockade. Sequencing used immunoSEQ multiplex PCR; TCRdb keeps in-frame clones, though not all of them. The repertoire holds over 30,000 clones, with over 75% as singletons. Sequences were derived from PBMCs, sampled before anti-PD-1 treatment. These TCRs come from a human donor with basal cell carcinoma.

V and J are TRBV7-2 and TRBJ1-6; D is uncertain. Germline V gene data show CDR1 as SGHTA and CDR2 as FQGNSA. The CDR3 sequence is 16 residues long. V lost 1 base, J lost 7 bases, and 14 bases lay in between. CDR3 bases: TGTGCCAGCAGCTTAGGTCACAGCAGCCTCAATTCACCCCTCCACTTT. It is translated as CASSLGHSSLNSPLHF.

This clone was detected a few times. The chain employs TRBV7-9 and TRBJ2-3; D is unresolved. The CDR3 is 14 amino acids. Germline V gene data show CDR1 as SEHNR and CDR2 as FQNEAQ (reference sequence). The V and J ends lost 2 bases and 2 bases respectively, with 8 bases between them. CDR3 loop: CASSLSGDTDTQYF. The CDR3 DNA sequence: TGTGCCAGCAGCTTAAGTGGGGACACAGATACGCAGTATTTT.

The genes are TRBV5-1 and TRBJ2-5, with TRBD1 matching over 10 bases. The CDR3 consists of 14 residues. Germline CDR1 SGHRS, CDR2 YFSETQ. The V segment lost 4 bases and the J segment 6 bases; nucleotides outside the gene matches: 6. For the CDR3, the DNA is TGCGCCAGCAGCCGGAGGGGACAGGGGCAGACCCAGTACTTC. Its protein is CASSRRGQGQTQYF.

The sample holds a few counts of this clone. V gene TRBV28 combines with J gene TRBJ1-4; D is ambiguous. The germline gives CDR1 MDHEN, CDR2 SYDVKM. V lost 8 bases to trimming and J lost 4 bases, with 8 bases between them. The CDR3 consists of 12 residues. CDR3 DNA: TGTGCCAGCCGACGGGTTAATGAAAAACTGTTTTTT. This codes for CASRRVNEKLFF.

This clone has ten or more counts. This chain links TRBV27 with TRBJ1-5; D not certain. CDR3 length: 16 residues. CDR1 is MNHEY and CDR2 is SMNVEV in the germline V gene (reference sequence). V was cut by 6 bases and J by 7 bases, with 22 bases left in between. CDR3 region: CASSQFRAVGGQPQHF. For the CDR3, the DNA is TGTGCCAGCAGCCAATTTAGGGCTGTCGGAGGCCAGCCCCAGCATTTT.